Presented here are 21 T cell receptor beta chains from one specimen sequenced in a study of OX40 agonist ivuxolimab in advanced cancers. The assay was immunoSEQ multiplex PCR, and TCRdb's table has in-frame clones only and misses some. The sample holds about 82,000 clones, 91% seen once. The sequenced sample was CD4+ or CD8+ T cells sorted from blood, obtained in a trial of the OX40 agonist ivuxolimab. Receptor source: an adult with an advanced solid tumor such as melanoma, head and neck, liver or kidney cancer.

This clone is a singleton in its sample. J is TRBJ1-2 and V is TRBV6-6, with D hard to call. V lost 10 bases and J lost 2, with 20 bases in between. The CDR3 runs 15 residues. CDR1 and CDR2 (germline): MNHNY, SVGAGI (reference sequence). CDR3: CATTPPDRGNYGYTF. In DNA, the CDR3 is TGTGCCACCACACCTCCAGACCGGGGAAACTATGGCTACACCTTC.

This sequence joins TRBV5-3 and TRBJ2-7; no reliable D call. TRBV5-3 is an open reading frame, and its role is uncertain. Trimming cost V 5 bases and J 5 bases, with 17 bases left between them. The CDR3 is made up of 14 amino acids. The CDR3 sequence: CARSPGFLYDEQYF. The CDR3 nucleotides are TGTGCCAGAAGTCCTGGGTTCCTCTACGACGAGCAGTACTTC.

This clone was seen a single time. V is TRBV4-2 and J is TRBJ2-2; 9 bases map to TRBD1. V trimming: 3 bases; J trimming: 5 bases; junction bases outside the gene matches: 10. Germline V gives CDR1 LGHNA, CDR2 YNFKEQ. This CDR3 contains 17 residues. The DNA for the CDR3 is TGTGCCAGCAGCCAGGTTACAACAGGGGGCCGGACCGGGGAGCTGTTTTTT. It yields the protein CASSQVTTGGRTGELFF.

The V and J genes are TRBV6-1 and TRBJ2-7, with 10 bases that match TRBD2. The CDR3 has 15 amino acids. The trim removed 3 bases at V and 5 bases at J, leaving 7 bases unmatched. CDR1 MNHNS and CDR2 SASEGT come from the germline V gene. Written as DNA, the CDR3 is TGTGCCAGCAGTGAGGCTAGCGGGAGTTCCCACGAGCAGTACTTC. This encodes CASSEASGSSHEQYF.

The rearrangement links TRBV6-1 to TRBJ2-7, with D maybe TRBD1 (5 bases). The CDR3 length is 13 residues. V lost 1 base and J 8 bases, leaving 12 bases between the germline ends. The germline CDR1 and CDR2 sequences are MNHNS and SASEGT. The CDR3 DNA is TGTGCCAGCAGTGAAGGGGGCTTCGGGCAGCAGTACTTC. Translated: CASSEGGFGQQYF.

The rearrangement links TRBV9 to TRBJ2-7; 10 nucleotides match TRBD2. The CDR3 is made up of 15 amino acids. Germline V gene data show CDR1 as SGDLS and CDR2 as YYNGEE. Unmatched junction bases numbered 5, after V lost 3 bases and J lost 2 bases. The CDR3 spells CASSAVAGGAYEQYF. As DNA, the CDR3 is TGTGCCAGCAGCGCCGTAGCGGGAGGTGCCTACGAGCAGTACTTC.

The rearrangement links TRBV7-9 to TRBJ2-7; D gene uncertain. CDR1 is SEHNR and CDR2 is FQNEAQ in the germline V gene (reference sequence). The CDR3 runs to 14 residues. V lost 2 bases, J lost 2 bases, and 10 bases lay in between. The CDR3 reads CASSLFDIPYEQYF. In DNA, the CDR3 is TGTGCCAGCAGCTTATTTGATATCCCCTACGAGCAGTACTTC.

This clone was counted only a few times. The chain couples TRBV5-1 to TRBJ2-7, with D possibly called TRBD1 or TRBD2 (5 bases each). Germline CDR1 is SGHRS and CDR2 is YFSETQ. The CDR3 consists of 12 residues. V was clipped by 2 bases and J by 6 bases, with 9 bases between them. As DNA, the CDR3 is TGCGCCAGCAGCTTCTCGAGGGGCGAGCAGTACTTC. Its translation: CASSFSRGEQYF.

The rearrangement joins TRBV11-2 to TRBJ2-2; 10 bases match TRBD2. CDR1 SGHAT and CDR2 FQNNGV come from the germline V gene. The CDR3 has 15 residues. After removal of 1 base from V and 6 bases from J, the junction contained 2 bases not matched to a gene. The CDR3 DNA sequence: TGTGCCAGCAGCTTAGCTAGCGGGAGTTCCGGGGAGCTGTTTTTT. Its translation is CASSLASGSSGELFF.

The chain has TRBV2 and TRBJ1-1; D unresolved. The CDR3 is 15 amino acids. Trimming pared 6 bases from V and 2 bases from J, leaving 16 bases between. Germline V gene sequence: CDR1 SNHLY, CDR2 FYNNEI. In nucleotides, the CDR3 is TGTGCCAGCAGGCCCATCGGTCCTGACAACACTGAAGCTTTCTTT. Amino acids: CASRPIGPDNTEAFF.

The chain links TRBV6-1 to TRBJ2-1; D possibly corresponds to TRBD2 (5 bases). The CDR3 extends over 13 amino acids. V was pared by 4 bases and J by 10 bases, with 14 bases between. The germline CDR1 and CDR2 sequences are MNHNS and SASEGT. The CDR3 is CASSVISDLEQFF. CDR3 sequence (DNA): TGTGCCAGCAGTGTTATTAGCGACCTCGAGCAGTTCTTC.

This rearrangement joins TRBV5-1 to TRBJ2-7, with 11 bases matching TRBD1. The CDR3 contains 14 residues. V was clipped by 5 bases and J by 6 bases; unmatched bases: 7. Per the germline V gene, CDR1 is SGHRS and CDR2 is YFSETQ. The CDR3 DNA sequence: TGCGCCAGCAGACTATCCGGGACAGGGGGCGAGCAGTACTTC. Amino acids: CASRLSGTGGEQYF.

The V and J genes are TRBV6-5 and TRBJ1-1; D call uncertain. The CDR3 extends over 13 amino acids. Germline CDR1 reads MNHEY; CDR2 reads SVGAGI. Trimming removed 4 bases from V and 10 bases from J, with 16 bases in between. This CDR3 reads CASSSSGVGLAFF. The CDR3 DNA is TGTGCCAGCAGTTCGAGTGGGGTAGGGCTAGCTTTCTTT.

The V and J genes are TRBV5-1 and TRBJ2-7; D is ambiguous. The germline gives CDR1 SGHRS, CDR2 YFSETQ. V lost 0 bases to trimming and J lost 1 base, with 11 bases between them. CDR3 length: 15 amino acids. CDR3 protein: CASSLAGPGSYEQYF. The CDR3 nucleotides are TGCGCCAGCAGCTTGGCAGGCCCTGGTTCCTACGAGCAGTACTTC. Drawing the rest from reference TRBV5-1 and TRBJ2-7, the complete variable domain is KAGVTQTPRYLIKTRGQQVTLSCSPISGHRSVSWYQQTPGQGLQFLFEYFSETQRNKGNFPGRFSGRQFSNSRSEMNVSTLELGDSALYLCASSLAGPGSYEQYFGPGTRLTVT.

The chain employs TRBV28 and TRBJ1-5; D gene uncertain. Germline V gene lookup returns CDR1 MDHEN and CDR2 SYDVKM. Trimming removed 3 bases from V and 0 bases from J, with 9 bases in between. There are 15 residues in the CDR3. CDR3 protein: CASSLRRSSNQPQHF. As DNA, the CDR3 is TGTGCCAGCAGTTTGAGGCGCAGTAGCAATCAGCCCCAGCATTTT.

This clone came up once. At the DNA level, this CDR3 is encoded by other sequences in the same sample as well. V usage is TRBV18 and J usage is TRBJ2-3; no reliable D call. The CDR3 spans 13 residues. Germline V gene sequence: CDR1 KGHSH, CDR2 LQKENI. Trimming removed 3 bases at V and 0 bases at J, with 4 bases between. In DNA, the CDR3 is TGTGCCAGCTCACCCCCTAGCACAGATACGCAGTATTTT. Translation gives CASSPPSTDTQYF.

V usage is TRBV5-1 and J usage is TRBJ1-5, with TRBD1 matching 7 bases. In germline, CDR1 is SGHRS, CDR2 YFSETQ. The V and J ends lost 0 bases and 4 bases, in that order; junction bases with no gene match: 7. There are 16 residues in the CDR3. The CDR3 sequence: CASSLGFRGDNQPQHF. The CDR3 DNA follows: TGCGCCAGCAGCTTGGGGTTCAGGGGGGATAATCAGCCCCAGCATTTT.

This chain joins TRBV5-4 and TRBJ1-2; no definite D call. Germline V CDR1 and CDR2: SGHNT, YYREEE (reference sequence). CDR3 length: 14 amino acids. V was pared by 0 bases and J by 8 bases, with 14 bases between. Here the CDR3 DNA reads TGTGCCAGCAGCTTGGACATAAGTAAGGACGGCTACACCTTC. Translating gives CASSLDISKDGYTF.

This rearrangement joins TRBV29-1 to TRBJ2-1, with D perhaps TRBD1 or TRBD2 (6 bases each). Germline CDR1 reads SQVTM; CDR2 reads ANQGSEA. V was cut by 2 bases and J by 0 bases, with 11 bases left in between. The CDR3 spans 15 residues. CDR3 in amino acids: CSVERGAPSYNEQFF. The CDR3 coding sequence is TGCAGCGTTGAAAGGGGGGCCCCCTCCTACAATGAGCAGTTCTTC.

The chain couples TRBV5-6 to TRBJ1-5; D is perhaps TRBD1 (6 bases). Per germline, CDR1 SGHDT and CDR2 YYEEEE. CDR3 size: 14 residues. The V end was cut by 5 bases, the J end by 0 bases, with 9 bases between. The CDR3 region is CASRTRGSNQPQHF. Here the CDR3 DNA reads TGTGCCAGCAGAACCAGGGGTAGCAATCAGCCCCAGCATTTT.

This sequence joins TRBV7-9 and TRBJ2-2, with 10 nucleotides matching TRBD2. Losses at the gene ends were 3 bases for V and 0 bases for J; bases not matched to a gene: 4. Germline V CDR1 and CDR2: SEHNR, FQNEAQ (reference sequence). The CDR3 length is 17 residues. The CDR3 reads CASSLGLASANTGELFF. DNA for the CDR3: TGTGCCAGCAGCTTGGGACTAGCGAGCGCGAACACCGGGGAGCTGTTTTTT.